This T cell receptor beta chain was obtained from a study of T cell responses to AZD1222 COVID-19 vaccine. Per the germline V gene, CDR1 is MDHEN and CDR2 is SYDVKM. The CDR3 sequence is 12 residues long. TCRdb's table, derived via immunoSEQ multiplex PCR, lists solely in-frame clones and lacks some. The table records roughly 120,000 clones, over 75% of them present only once. The chain couples TRBV28 to TRBJ2-7, with 8 bases fitting TRBD1. The material sequenced was peripheral blood, taken on day 0 of AZD1222 vaccination. The clonotype originates from an adult in good health. DNA for the CDR3: TGTGCTTCGGGACAGGCGGGTTACGAGCAGTACTTC. Translating gives CASGQAGYEQYF.